This T cell receptor beta chain was identified in a study of blood T cells in healthy people across ages. It was with a sample-barcoded 5' primer and a J-beta primer mix that a second PCR of roughly 6 to 12 cycles was run. Each CDR3 protein gets one entry after TCRdb re-called the 5' RACE reads with MiXCR. The sample consists of 950,000 to 1,200,000 distinct CDR3 sequences, roughly two fifths of them appearing once. Study-level findings and limits: Estimates of total diversity, which came from one million sequenced T cells, were considered to be underestimates.

Per the germline V gene, CDR1 is DFQATT and CDR2 is SNEGSKA (reference sequence). V lost 3 bases and J 0 bases, leaving 16 bases between the germline ends. This CDR3 has 16 residues. A remark on this clonotype: What it binds is unknown.

The chain employs TRBV20-1 and TRBJ2-3; D is possibly TRBD1 (5 bases). Sequences were obtained from blood. The clonotype originates from a man between 18 and 35 years old in good health. CDR3 nucleotides: TGCAGTGCTAGTCAGGGTTCATTTCCTAGCACAGATACGCAGTATTTT. Its translation is CSASQGSFPSTDTQYF.